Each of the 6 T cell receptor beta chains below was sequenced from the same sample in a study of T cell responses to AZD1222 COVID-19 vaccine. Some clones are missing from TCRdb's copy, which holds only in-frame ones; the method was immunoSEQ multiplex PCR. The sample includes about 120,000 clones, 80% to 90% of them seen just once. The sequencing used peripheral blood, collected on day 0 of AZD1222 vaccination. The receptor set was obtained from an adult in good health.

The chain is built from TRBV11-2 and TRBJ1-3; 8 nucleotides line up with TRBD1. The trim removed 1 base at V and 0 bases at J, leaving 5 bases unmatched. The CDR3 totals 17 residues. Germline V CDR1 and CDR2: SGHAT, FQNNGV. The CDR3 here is CASSLAGQANSGNTIYF. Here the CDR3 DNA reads TGTGCCAGCAGCTTAGCGGGACAGGCAAACTCTGGAAACACCATATATTTT.

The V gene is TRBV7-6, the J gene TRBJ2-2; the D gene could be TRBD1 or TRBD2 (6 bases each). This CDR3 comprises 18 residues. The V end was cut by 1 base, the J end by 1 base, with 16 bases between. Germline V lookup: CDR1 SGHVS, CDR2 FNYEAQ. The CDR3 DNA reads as TGTGCCAGCAGCTTAGGAGGGGGGTTCAGGGAGAACACCGGGGAGCTGTTTTTT. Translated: CASSLGGGFRENTGELFF.

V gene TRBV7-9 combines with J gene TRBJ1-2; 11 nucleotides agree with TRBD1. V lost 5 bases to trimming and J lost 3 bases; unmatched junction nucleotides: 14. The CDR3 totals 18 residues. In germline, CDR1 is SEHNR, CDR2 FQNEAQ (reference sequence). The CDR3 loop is CASSKRTGGESIDYGYTF. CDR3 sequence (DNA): TGTGCCAGCAGCAAAAGGACAGGGGGCGAATCTATAGACTATGGCTACACCTTC.

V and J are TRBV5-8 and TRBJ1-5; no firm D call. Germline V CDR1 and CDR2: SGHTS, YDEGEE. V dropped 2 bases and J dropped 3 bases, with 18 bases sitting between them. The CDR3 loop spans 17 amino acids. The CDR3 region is CASSFYGVGRFNQPQHF. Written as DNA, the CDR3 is TGTGCCAGCAGCTTTTATGGAGTCGGCAGGTTCAATCAGCCCCAGCATTTT.

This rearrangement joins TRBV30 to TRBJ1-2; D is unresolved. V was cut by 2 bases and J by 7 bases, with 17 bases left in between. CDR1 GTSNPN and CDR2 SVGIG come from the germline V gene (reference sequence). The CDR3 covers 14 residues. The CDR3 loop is CAWSRRGSWRGYTF. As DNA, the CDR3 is TGTGCCTGGAGTCGACGGGGATCCTGGCGTGGCTACACCTTC. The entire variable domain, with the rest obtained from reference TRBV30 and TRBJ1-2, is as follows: SQTIHQWPATLVQPVGSPLSLECTVEGTSNPNLYWYRQAAGRGLQLLFYSVGIGQISSEVPQNLSASRPQDRQFILSSKKLLLSDSGFYLCAWSRRGSWRGYTFGSGTRLTVV.

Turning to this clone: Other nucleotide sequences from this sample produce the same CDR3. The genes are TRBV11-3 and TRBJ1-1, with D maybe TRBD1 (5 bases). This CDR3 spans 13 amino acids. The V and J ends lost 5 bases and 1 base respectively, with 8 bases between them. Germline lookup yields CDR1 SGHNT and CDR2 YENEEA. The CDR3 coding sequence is TGTGCCAGCAGCCTCACAGGGAACACTGAAGCTTTCTTT. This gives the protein CASSLTGNTEAFF.